These 8 T cell receptor beta chains originate from one sample sequenced in a study of human T cells and chemical hapten exposure. One entry per CDR3 protein results from TCRdb running MiXCR on the 5' RACE reads. The table records under 100,000 distinct CDR3 sequences, approximately 15% of them present only once. Blood, whole and unfractionated, served as the source for total RNA extraction. All receptors derive from a female donor in good health.

This clonotype has ten or more counts. The rearrangement uses TRBV6-5 and TRBJ2-7; 11 bases are shared with TRBD2. Germline CDR1 is MNHEY and CDR2 is SVGAGI. The CDR3 extends over 17 amino acids. V gave up 5 bases and J gave up 4 bases; unmatched junction bases: 13. The CDR3 is CASSTRAIAGGPYEQYF. As DNA, the CDR3 is TGTGCCAGCAGTACACGAGCTATAGCGGGAGGGCCATACGAGCAGTACTTC.

The V gene is TRBV12-3 or TRBV12-4, the J gene TRBJ2-7; 8 bases agree with TRBD2. The CDR3 contains 16 residues. The junction had 11 bases not matched to a gene; V was cut back by 2 bases and J by 5 bases. CDR3 residues: CASSLSASGRFDEQYF. As DNA, the CDR3 is TGTGCCAGCAGTTTATCCGCCAGCGGGAGATTCGACGAGCAGTACTTC.

CDR3 residues: CASSVAGGAYNEQFF. The DNA of the CDR3 is TGTGCCAGCAGCGTAGCGGGGGGGGCCTACAATGAGCAGTTCTTC. The chain combines TRBV11-3 with TRBJ2-1, with 11 bases fitting TRBD2. Germline V gene data show CDR1 as SGHNT and CDR2 as YENEEA. The ends lost 5 bases at V and 2 bases at J; junction bases unmatched: 2. CDR3 length: 15 residues.

This clonotype was observed a handful of times. The rearrangement links TRBV9 to TRBJ1-1; D remains ambiguous. Germline V lookup: CDR1 SGDLS, CDR2 YYNGEE. The CDR3 runs to 13 residues. V was shortened by 2 bases and J by 1 base, with 6 bases between the two germline ends. CDR3 nucleotides: TGTGCCAGCAGCGTTTATGCGAACACTGAAGCTTTCTTT. Its protein is CASSVYANTEAFF. Full variable domain (missing parts from reference TRBV9 and TRBJ1-1): DSGVTQTPKHLITATGQRVTLRCSPRSGDLSVYWYQQSLDQGLQFLIQYYNGEERAKGNILERFSAQQFPDLHSELNLSSLELGDSALYFCASSVYANTEAFFGQGTRLTVV.

The chain is built from TRBV25-1 and TRBJ2-1; 7 bases match TRBD2. Losses at the gene ends were 1 base for V and 5 bases for J; bases not matched to a gene: 8. The CDR3 has 16 amino acids. CDR1 and CDR2 (germline): MGHDK, SYGVNS. The CDR3 sequence is CASSESGRGGDNEQFF. The CDR3 coding sequence is TGTGCCAGCAGTGAATCAGGGAGGGGTGGGGACAATGAGCAGTTCTTC.

On this clonotype itself: No conserved phenylalanine or tryptophan ends this CDR3, so it is likely a read error. Because the CDR3's place on the DNA is in doubt, the DNA is left out and the CDR3 is given as listed by TCRdb. The V gene is TRBV6-6, the J gene TRBJ1-1; TRBD1, the D gene given by the table, was not confirmed from the DNA. Germline loops: CDR1 MNHNY, CDR2 SVGAGI (reference sequence). The CDR3 spans 12 residues, counting both ends. The CDR3 here is CASSYSGPTVLY.

This clonotype was seen more than once but under ten times. The chain carries TRBV9 and TRBJ2-1; possibly TRBD1 or TRBD2 for D (6 bases each). The CDR3 contains 16 residues. V was clipped by 0 bases and J by 8 bases, with 18 bases between them. Looked up from germline, CDR1 is SGDLS and CDR2 is YYNGEE. CDR3 nucleotides: TGTGCCAGCAGCGTAGCCCTCGCGACGGGGGCCTATGAGCAGTTCTTC. Translating gives CASSVALATGAYEQFF.

The V and J genes are TRBV12-3 or TRBV12-4 and TRBJ1-1, with 9 bases matching TRBD1. V dropped 6 bases and J dropped 4; count of bases not matched to a gene: 6. There are 14 residues in the CDR3. CDR3 DNA sequence: TGTGCCAGCAGAGGGGACAGGGTTCCCACTGAAGCTTTCTTT. Protein product: CASRGDRVPTEAFF.